This T cell receptor (beta chain) came from a study of blood T cells in healthy people across ages (dated by TCRdb to between 2015 and 2016). Regarding the complete study: In model experiments, roughly one uniquely barcoded TCR beta cDNA molecule per two T cells was captured by template switching. To avoid experimental bias, donors of different ages were distributed randomly across sequencing lanes. Two additional independent replicas of 1 million unique cDNA reads from the same blood draw were analyzed for two donors (one aged 18 to 30 and one aged 80 or older). Using deep sequencing normalized with unique cDNA molecular identifiers, the study measured how TCR beta repertoire diversity changes with age. Four age groups were formed from the donors: young (average about 16 years), middle-aged (just under 40), aged (more than 55) and long-lived (about 75).

Donors were roughly 40 systemically healthy Caucasian individuals from Russia aged roughly 6 to 90 years. About 9.8 milliliters of peripheral blood were drawn from each donor into EDTA-treated Vacutainer tubes. Ficoll-Paque density-gradient centrifugation was used to isolate PBMCs, with at least 7 million per sample. Trizol reagent was used to extract total RNA from the PBMCs, yielding at least 6 micrograms per sample. For every donor, an aliquot of PBMCs went through flow cytometry to measure the percentages of naive CD45RAhigh/CD27high T cells. V and J lose 6 bases and 1 base, and a span of 12 bases separates them. The CDR3 measures 14 amino acids from cysteine to phenylalanine. The read is trimmed to its CDR3 DNA, 42 bases read in frame from base 1. The germline V gene sets CDR1 to MGHRA and CDR2 to YSYEKL. As to this clonotype: No antigen is known for it. Per-base quality was not reported, and no clone a single base away is much larger than it.

Library method: 5' RACE. This sample was sequenced with an Illumina HiSeq 2500. A second PCR of roughly 7 to 12 cycles was performed with a sample-barcoded 5' primer and a J-beta primer mix. A template-switch 5' adaptor carrying 12 random nucleotides introduced a unique molecular identifier onto each TCR beta cDNA molecule. Each sample yielded at least 3 million CDR3-containing paired-end reads. First-strand cDNA was synthesized from all RNA with the Mint cDNA synthesis kit, primed by a TRBC-specific oligonucleotide. Following uracil-DNA glycosylase treatment, a first 18-cycle PCR with universal primers M1SS and BC2_uni_R was performed on all cDNA. In the authors' own workflow: For normalization, 1 million high-quality reads were randomly selected from each sample, with every read carrying a distinct molecular identifier. Instead of being binned into consensus sequences, reads that shared molecular identifiers were thrown out. MiTCR, with a Q25 quality threshold and the strictest error-elimination algorithm, was used for CDR3 identification, clonotype clustering and error correction. Lower-bound total TCR beta diversity was estimated with a nonparametric unseen species model using Euler transformation. The raw public reads went through TCRdb reprocessing: fastp at Q25, MiXCR clone calling, in-frame beta chains kept. Identical CDR3 proteins give one entry, which carries the most common genes and DNA. TCRdb, not the original authors, processed these V and J calls. The sample yields 700,000 to 950,000 distinct CDR3 sequences; around 40% were counted once. Roughly 20% of the sample rests with the top ten.

Results and caveats for the whole study, not just this receptor: Estimates of total diversity based on one million sequenced T cells were regarded as lower bounds and as underestimates. Because donor CMV infection status was unknown, age-related changes in expanded clonotypes were potentially confounded. Compared with the aged group, the long-lived group had more naive CD4+ T cells, fewer expanded clones and increased TCR diversity, a pattern suggesting age selection. Since profiling was done on bulk unsorted PBMCs, naive and antigen-experienced compartments could not be conclusively compared. Observed TCR beta diversity per million T cells fell roughly linearly with age, and a significant reduction was already apparent by age roughly 40. Observed TCR beta diversity correlated strongly with the percentage of naive T cells measured by flow cytometry.

The specimen was blood. The chain is made from TRBV4-1 and TRBJ1-1; the D gene cannot be resolved reliably. The receptor comes from a woman aged 55-69 years in good health. The DNA sequence is TGCGCCAGCAGTCACACCGCGGGGAACACTGAAGCTTTCTTT. Its translation is CASSHTAGNTEAFF.